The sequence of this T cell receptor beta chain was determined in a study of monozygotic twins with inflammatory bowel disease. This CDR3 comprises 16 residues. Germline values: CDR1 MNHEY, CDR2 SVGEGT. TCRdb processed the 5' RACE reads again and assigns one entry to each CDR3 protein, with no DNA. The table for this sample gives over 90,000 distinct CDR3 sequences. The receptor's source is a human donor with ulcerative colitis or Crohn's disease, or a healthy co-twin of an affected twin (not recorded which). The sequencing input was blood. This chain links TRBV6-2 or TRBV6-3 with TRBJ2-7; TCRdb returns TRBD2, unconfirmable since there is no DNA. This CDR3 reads CASSYRQTSRGYEQYF.